The sequence of this TCR beta chain was determined in a study of blood T cells in healthy people across ages (dated by TCRdb to the mid-2010s). Turning to the overall study: Template switching captured roughly one uniquely barcoded TCR beta cDNA molecule per two T cells in model experiments. The study measured age-related changes in TCR beta repertoire diversity using deep sequencing normalized with unique cDNA molecular identifiers. Four age groups were formed from the donors: young (average approximately 16 years), middle-aged (just under 40), aged (more than 55) and long-lived (more than 75). For two donors (one aged 18 to 29 and one aged 80 or older), the study analyzed two additional independent replicas of 1 million unique cDNA reads from the same blood draw.

Library preparation employed 5' RACE. The run used an Illumina HiSeq 2500. The second PCR ran for roughly 7 to 12 cycles and used a J-beta primer mix along with a sample-barcoded 5' primer. Each TCR beta cDNA molecule received a unique molecular identifier from a template-switch 5' adaptor carrying 12 random nucleotides. Each sample yielded at least 2.5 million CDR3-containing paired-end reads. First-strand cDNA synthesis was performed from all RNA using the Mint cDNA synthesis kit, with priming by a TRBC-specific oligonucleotide. Following uracil-DNA glycosylase treatment, a first 18-cycle PCR with universal primers M1SS and BC2_uni_R was performed on all cDNA. Per the original workflow: For normalization, 1 million high-quality reads were randomly selected from each sample, with every read carrying a distinct molecular identifier. Instead of being binned into consensus sequences, reads with shared molecular identifiers were discarded. MiTCR, run with a Q25 quality threshold and the strictest error-elimination algorithm, handled CDR3 identification, clonotype clustering and error correction. A nonparametric unseen species model with Euler transformation was used to estimate a lower bound on total TCR beta diversity. Through fastp at Q25 and MiXCR, TCRdb rebuilt clones from the public reads, retaining in-frame beta chains. CDR3 protein duplicates are merged, each entry listing the most common genes and DNA. TCRdb, not the original authors, processed these V and J calls. Across this sample there are about 840,000 distinct CDR3 sequences, with 25% to 30% seen only once. The ten largest account for roughly 10% of the sample.

From V the trimming removes 6 bases and from J it removes 2 bases, while the gene matches leave 5 bases of the junction unaccounted for. According to the germline V gene, CDR1 reads SGHRS and CDR2 reads YFSETQ. The CDR3 runs 14 residues from the cysteine to the phenylalanine. The kept DNA is CDR3 alone, 42 bases in frame from the first base. Donors were about 36 systemically healthy Caucasian individuals from Russia aged roughly 6 to 90 years. Each donor gave ten milliliters of peripheral blood, collected into EDTA-treated Vacutainer tubes. Ficoll-Paque density-gradient centrifugation was used to isolate PBMCs, with at least 6.5 million per sample. Trizol reagent was used to extract total RNA from PBMCs, with at least 6 micrograms per sample. The percentages of naive CD45RAhigh/CD27high T cells were determined by flow cytometry on a PBMC aliquot from every donor. What the authors observed across the whole study: Compared with the aged group, the long-lived group had more naive CD4+ T cells, fewer expanded clones and increased TCR diversity, suggesting age selection. Observed TCR beta diversity per million T cells fell roughly linearly with age, and a significant reduction was already apparent by age about 38. Since profiling was done on bulk unsorted PBMCs, naive and antigen-experienced compartments could not be conclusively compared. The percentage of naive T cells measured by flow cytometry correlated strongly with observed TCR beta diversity. Donor CMV infection status was unknown, potentially confounding age-related changes in expanded clonotypes. Estimates of total diversity from one million sequenced T cells were regarded as lower bounds and underestimates.

This clonotype was detected ten times or more. Its antigen is unknown. No clone much larger than this one lies a single base away; base qualities are absent. The same sample was also studied in work on T cells of mothers and their children. Drawing on the second study: The donors were nine systemically healthy Caucasian individuals, made up of three mothers and their six children. cDNA synthesis consumed the entire amount of extracted RNA, loaded at approximately 1.5 ug RNA in each 15 ul reaction. In the second PCR, the M1S primer introduced both the sample barcodes and 2-4 random nucleotides. Over 8.5 million TCR beta CDR3 reads were obtained for each mother, and 2.5 million to 3 million reads were obtained for each child. Thymic selection similarly shapes TCR recombination output in related and unrelated pairs, with minor effect from inherited differences. Normalized repertoire overlap in related mother-child pairs was always slightly higher than in unrelated mother-child pairs, but the difference was never significant. No persistent microchimeric T cell clones were detected, at a sensitivity of 90 to 100 clones per million clonotypes. The study used deep NGS to compare TCR beta repertoires of mothers and children, seeking features distinguishing related mother-child pairs from unrelated individuals. Mothers averaged roughly 36 +/- 4 years of age and children averaged around 10 +/- 4 years. Libraries were sequenced on Illumina HiSeq 2000 with 100+100 nt paired-end reads after adapter ligation with NEBNext reagents. To avoid cross-contamination, the mother libraries and the child libraries were prepared a month apart and sequenced in separate runs. Between about 500,000 and 2,300,000 distinct TCR beta clonotypes were identified per donor. Naive TCR beta clonotypes were estimated from low-frequency clonotypes matched to each donor's FACS-determined naive share, without sorting.

Input material: blood. This receptor was taken from a woman aged 40 to 50 in good health. The sequence links TRBV5-1 to TRBJ2-7, with 10 middle bases fitting TRBD1. Here the CDR3 is given as CASNRDRGPYEQYF. The bases are TGCGCCAGCAATCGGGACAGGGGACCCTACGAGCAGTACTTC.